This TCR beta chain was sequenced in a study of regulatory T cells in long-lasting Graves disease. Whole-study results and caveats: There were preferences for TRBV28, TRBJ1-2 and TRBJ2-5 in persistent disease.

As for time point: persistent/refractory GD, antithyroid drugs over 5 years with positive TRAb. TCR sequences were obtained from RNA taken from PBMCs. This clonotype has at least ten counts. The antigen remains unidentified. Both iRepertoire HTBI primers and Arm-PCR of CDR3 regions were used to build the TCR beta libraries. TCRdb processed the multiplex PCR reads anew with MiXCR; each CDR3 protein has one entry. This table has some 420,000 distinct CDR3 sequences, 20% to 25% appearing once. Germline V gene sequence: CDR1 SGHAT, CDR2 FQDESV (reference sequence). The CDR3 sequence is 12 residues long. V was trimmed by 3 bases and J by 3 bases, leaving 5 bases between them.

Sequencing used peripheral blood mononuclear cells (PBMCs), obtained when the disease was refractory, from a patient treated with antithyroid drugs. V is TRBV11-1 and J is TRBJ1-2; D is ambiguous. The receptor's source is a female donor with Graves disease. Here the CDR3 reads CASSLKDYGYTF. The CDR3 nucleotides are TGTGCCAGCAGCTTGAAGGACTATGGCTACACCTTC. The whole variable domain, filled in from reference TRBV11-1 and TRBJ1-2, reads EAEVAQSPRYKITEKSQAVAFWCDPISGHATLYWYRQILGQGPELLVQFQDESVVDDSQLPKDRFSAERLKGVDSTLKIQPAELGDSAMYLCASSLKDYGYTFGSGTRLTVV.